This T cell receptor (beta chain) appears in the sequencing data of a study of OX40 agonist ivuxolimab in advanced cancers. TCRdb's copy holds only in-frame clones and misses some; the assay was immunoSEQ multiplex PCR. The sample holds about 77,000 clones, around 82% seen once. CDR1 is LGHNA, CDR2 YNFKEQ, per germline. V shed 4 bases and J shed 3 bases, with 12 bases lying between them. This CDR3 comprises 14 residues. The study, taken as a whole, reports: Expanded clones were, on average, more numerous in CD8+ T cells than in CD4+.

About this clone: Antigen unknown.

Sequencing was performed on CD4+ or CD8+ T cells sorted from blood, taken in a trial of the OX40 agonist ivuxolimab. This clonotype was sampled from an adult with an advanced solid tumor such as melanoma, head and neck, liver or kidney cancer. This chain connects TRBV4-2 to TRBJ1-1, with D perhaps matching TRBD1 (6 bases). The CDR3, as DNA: TGTGCCAGCAGCCGTGCGGGGGCGGACACTGAAGCTTTCTTT. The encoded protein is CASSRAGADTEAFF.